The text below deals with one T cell receptor (beta chain). This sample stems from a study of blood T cell repertoires in COVID-19. Overall study: The samples span acute and convalescent COVID-19 from the United States, Italy and Spain. T cells, B-cell-depleted T cells, or PBMCs provided the cDNA or gDNA that served as material.

Authors' analysis steps: Reference gene primer amplification gave estimated nucleated cell counts. Using immunoSEQ multiplex PCR, the repertoire was profiled, and TCRdb retains in-frame clones only, with some absent. D and trimming were read from the DNA, whereas the V and J calls and clone size are those reported in that table. The sample has fewer than 80,000 clones; roughly 75% are singletons. After removal of 2 bases from V and 7 bases from J, the junction contained 8 bases not matched to a gene. The CDR3 extends over 15 amino acids. Germline values: CDR1 SGHDT, CDR2 YYEEEE. In Seattle, patients joined the study during active infection and were tracked longitudinally.

The sequence derives from a man between 60 and 75 years old with COVID-19, enrolled during active disease. The source material was peripheral blood. The J gene is TRBJ2-1, the V gene TRBV5-6, with TRBD2 matching over 8 bases. The CDR3 bases are TGTGCCAGCAGCTTAATAGCGGGGTCTGGGAATGAGCAGTTCTTC. This gives the protein CASSLIAGSGNEQFF.